The present entry profiles one TCR beta chain with its context. The data derive from a study of blood T cell repertoires in COVID-19. Data came from immunoSEQ multiplex PCR; TCRdb stores just in-frame clones and leaves some out. In the table there are about 78,000 clones, roughly 86% of which are singletons. V was clipped by 5 bases and J by 7 bases; unmatched bases: 4. The germline CDR1 and CDR2 sequences are GTSNPN and SVGIG (reference sequence). There are 13 residues in the CDR3. The V call is TRBV30, the J call TRBJ1-5; TRBD1 agrees at 11 bases. Material for sequencing was peripheral blood. The source is a woman in her sixties or seventies with acute or convalescent COVID-19. The CDR3 is CAWGGQGGQPQHF. In nucleotides, the CDR3 is TGTGCCTGGGGGGGACAGGGGGGACAGCCCCAGCATTTT.